This T cell receptor beta chain emerged from a study of blood T cell repertoires in COVID-19. Looking at the study overall: There were acute and convalescent COVID-19 samples, and they came from the United States, Italy and Spain.

Per the original data handling: Reference gene primer amplification yielded estimated nucleated cell counts. Profiled with immunoSEQ multiplex PCR; TCRdb holds only in-frame clones, not every one. V and J calls and clone size are given by that table; D and trimming were obtained from the DNA. The data show 200,000 or so clones, with approximately 84% seen just once and 6% to 8% held by the top ten. The clonotype comes from a man in his forties who had recovered from COVID-19. The specimen sequenced was PBMCs or T cells enriched from blood (not recorded which).

DNA of the CDR3: TGTGCCAGCAGCCAAGATCTAGCCAGTTCCTACGAGCAGTACTTC. Translated: CASSQDLASSYEQYF. The chain employs TRBV3-1 (or the pseudogene TRBV3-2) and TRBJ2-7; D is perhaps TRBD2 (5 bases). Trimming removed 0 bases at V and 1 base at J, with 10 bases between. The germline gives CDR1 LGHDT, CDR2 YNNKEL (reference sequence). This CDR3 contains 15 residues.